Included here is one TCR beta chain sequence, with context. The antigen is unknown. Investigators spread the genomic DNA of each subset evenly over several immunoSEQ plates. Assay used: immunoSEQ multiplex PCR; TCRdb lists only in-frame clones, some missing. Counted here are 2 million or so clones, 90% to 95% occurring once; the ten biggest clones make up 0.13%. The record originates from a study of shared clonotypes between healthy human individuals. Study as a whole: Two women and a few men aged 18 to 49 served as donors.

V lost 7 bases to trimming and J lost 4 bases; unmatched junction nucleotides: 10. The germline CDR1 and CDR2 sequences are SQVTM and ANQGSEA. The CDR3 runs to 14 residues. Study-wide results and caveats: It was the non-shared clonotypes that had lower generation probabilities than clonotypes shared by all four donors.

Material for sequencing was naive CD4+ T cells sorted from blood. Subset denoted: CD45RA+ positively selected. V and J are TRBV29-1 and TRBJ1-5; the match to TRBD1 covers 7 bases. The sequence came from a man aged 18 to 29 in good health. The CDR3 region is CSAGGGGINQPQHF. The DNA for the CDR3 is TGCAGCGCAGGGGGAGGGGGGATTAATCAGCCCCAGCATTTT. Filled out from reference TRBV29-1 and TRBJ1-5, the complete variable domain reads SAVISQKPSRDICQRGTSLTIQCQVDSQVTMMFWYRQQPGQSLTLIATANQGSEATYESGFVIDKFPISRPNLTFSTLTVSNMSPEDSSIYLCSAGGGGINQPQHFGDGTRLSIL.